Listed here are 8 T cell receptor beta chains from one sample, sequenced in a study of T cell responses to AZD1222 COVID-19 vaccine. TCRdb's copy holds only in-frame clones and misses some; the assay was immunoSEQ multiplex PCR. This sample carries under 85,000 clones, about nine tenths of them seen once, and the ten largest clones take roughly 24%. This sample comprised peripheral blood, obtained on day 0 of AZD1222 vaccination. The receptors originated from an adult in good health.

The rearrangement links TRBV10-3 to TRBJ2-7; 7 nucleotides match TRBD1. CDR1 and CDR2 from the germline V gene are ENHRY and SYGVKD. This CDR3 spans 15 amino acids. J gave up 2 bases and V 6 bases, and 10 bases lay outside the gene matches. The CDR3 here is CAIRDGQDYTYEQYF. The CDR3 DNA is TGTGCCATCAGAGACGGACAGGATTATACCTACGAGCAGTACTTC.

V gene TRBV18 combines with J gene TRBJ2-2; 9 positions agree with TRBD2. J was trimmed by 4 bases and V by 5 bases; bases with no gene match: 8. The CDR3 extends over 16 amino acids. Germline V CDR1 and CDR2: KGHSH, LQKENI. This CDR3 is CASSSIAGESTGELFF. The CDR3 DNA sequence: TGTGCCAGCTCATCTATAGCGGGAGAGAGCACCGGGGAGCTGTTTTTT. The variable domain in full, completed from reference TRBV18 and TRBJ2-2, reads NAGVMQNPRHLVRRRGQEARLRCSPMKGHSHVYWYRQLPEEGLKFMVYLQKENIIDESGMPKERFSAEFPKEGPSILRIQQVVRGDSAAYFCASSSIAGESTGELFFGEGSRLTVL.

The J gene is TRBJ2-3, the V gene TRBV7-2; D call uncertain. Trimming took 2 bases from V and 5 from J, leaving 2 bases between them. In germline, CDR1 is SGHTA, CDR2 FQGNSA. The CDR3 consists of 11 residues. CDR3 in DNA: TGTGCCAGCAGCTTACAAGATACGCAGTATTTT. This codes for CASSLQDTQYF.

The rearrangement links TRBV27 to TRBJ2-2; D is undetermined. Germline V CDR1 and CDR2: MNHEY, SMNVEV (reference sequence). The CDR3 runs 13 residues. V dropped 3 bases and J dropped 8 bases, with 10 bases sitting between them. The CDR3 reads CASSFPRRGELFF. CDR3 sequence (DNA): TGTGCCAGCAGTTTCCCCCGGAGAGGGGAGCTGTTTTTT.

This clone was seen only a few times. The chain links TRBV27 to TRBJ2-5; D may be TRBD2 (6 bases). V dropped 6 bases and J dropped 1 base, with 18 bases sitting between them. Germline CDR1 is MNHEY and CDR2 is SMNVEV (reference sequence). The CDR3 extends over 16 amino acids. For the CDR3, the DNA is TGTGCCAGCAGCCTATACCCTCCGGGAGCCCAAGAGACCCAGTACTTC. As protein: CASSLYPPGAQETQYF.

The J gene is TRBJ2-3, the V gene TRBV6-1; tentatively, D is TRBD1 (6 bases). Per the germline V gene, CDR1 is MNHNS and CDR2 is SASEGT. The CDR3 is 14 amino acids. Trimming shortened V by 2 bases and J by 0 bases, and 6 bases separated the two germline ends. CDR3 in DNA: TGTGCCAGCAGTGAAAGGGGGAGCACAGATACGCAGTATTTT. Translation gives CASSERGSTDTQYF.

The V gene is TRBV7-3, the J gene TRBJ2-2; 11 bases are shared with TRBD2. This CDR3 comprises 16 residues. After removal of 4 bases from V and 4 bases from J, the junction contained 5 bases not matched to a gene. Germline assignment: CDR1 SGHTA and CDR2 FQGTGA. DNA of the CDR3: TGTGCCAGCAGCTGGGGCCTAGCGGGGGGCACCGGGGAGCTGTTTTTT. Translated, it gives CASSWGLAGGTGELFF. Full variable domain (outside the CDR3, taken from reference TRBV7-3 and TRBJ2-2): GAGVSQTPSNKVTEKGKYVELRCDPISGHTALYWYRQSLGQGPEFLIYFQGTGAADDSGLPNDRFFAVRPEGSVSTLKIQRTERGDSAVYLCASSWGLAGGTGELFFGEGSRLTVL.

The V and J genes are TRBV5-1 and TRBJ2-2, with a tentative D call TRBD2 (6 bases). Germline V gene lookup returns CDR1 SGHRS and CDR2 YFSETQ. The ends were cut back, 4 bases at V and 6 bases at J, with 13 bases in the middle. This CDR3 has 14 amino acids. CDR3 loop: CASSGDGGAGELFF. CDR3 DNA sequence: TGCGCCAGCAGCGGGGACGGGGGTGCCGGGGAGCTGTTTTTT.